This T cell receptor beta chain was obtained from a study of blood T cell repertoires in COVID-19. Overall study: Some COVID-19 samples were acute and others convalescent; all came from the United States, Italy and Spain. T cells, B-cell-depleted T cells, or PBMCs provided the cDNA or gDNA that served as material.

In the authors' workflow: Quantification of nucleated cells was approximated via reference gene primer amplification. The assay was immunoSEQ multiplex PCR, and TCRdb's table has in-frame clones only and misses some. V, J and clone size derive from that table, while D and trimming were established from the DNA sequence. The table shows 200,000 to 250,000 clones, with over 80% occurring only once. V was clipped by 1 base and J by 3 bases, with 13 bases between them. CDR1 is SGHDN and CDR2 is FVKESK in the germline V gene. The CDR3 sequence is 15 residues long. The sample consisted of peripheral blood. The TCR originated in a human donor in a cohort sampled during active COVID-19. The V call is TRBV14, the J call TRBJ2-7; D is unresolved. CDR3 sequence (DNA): TGTGCCAGCAGCCAAGGCCTCGGGTACGGCTACGAGCAGTACTTC. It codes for CASSQGLGYGYEQYF.